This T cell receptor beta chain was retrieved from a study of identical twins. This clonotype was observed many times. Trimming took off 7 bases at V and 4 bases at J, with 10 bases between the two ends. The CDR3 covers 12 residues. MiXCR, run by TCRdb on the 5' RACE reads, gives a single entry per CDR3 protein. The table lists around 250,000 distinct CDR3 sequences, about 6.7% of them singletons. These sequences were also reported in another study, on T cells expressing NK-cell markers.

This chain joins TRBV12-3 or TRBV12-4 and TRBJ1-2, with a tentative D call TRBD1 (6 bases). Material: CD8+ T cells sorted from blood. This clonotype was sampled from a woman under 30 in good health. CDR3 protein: CASTSGAYGYTF. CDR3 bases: TGTGCCAGCACCTCGGGGGCCTATGGCTACACCTTC.